This is a list of T cell receptor beta chains from one sample in a study of blood T cell repertoires in COVID-19. The protocol was immunoSEQ multiplex PCR, while the TCRdb copy is restricted to in-frame clones and leaves out a portion. Among fewer than 250,000 clones, around 90% were seen once, and the ten largest hold around 6.5%. The source material was peripheral blood. These receptors were collected from a man between 60 and 75 years old who had recovered from COVID-19. Each CDR3 is given with its conserved first and last residue. Fields, in order: J gene, clone size, V gene, D gene, CDR3 protein, CDR3 DNA. D genes are given only for firm matches. Clone size is stated in some rows and not others, as once, few, many or a class when expanded.

j_call: TRBJ2-5; clone_size: .; v_call: TRBV10-3; d_call: .; cdr3_aa: CAISELESPTRETQYF; cdr3_nt: TGTGCCATCAGTGAGCTTGAGAGCCCGACCAGGGAGACCCAGTACTTC
j_call: TRBJ1-6; clone_size: .; v_call: TRBV12-3/TRBV12-4; d_call: TRBD1; cdr3_aa: CASRTGGSSLHF; cdr3_nt: TGTGCCAGCCGGACAGGGGGTTCATCCCTCCACTTT
j_call: TRBJ2-5; clone_size: few; v_call: TRBV12-5; d_call: TRBD2; cdr3_aa: CASGLGVAGVSETQYF; cdr3_nt: TGTGCTAGTGGTTTGGGTGTAGCGGGAGTATCAGAGACCCAGTACTTC
j_call: TRBJ2-3; clone_size: .; v_call: TRBV10-3; d_call: .; cdr3_aa: CATRKWEAPDTDTQYF; cdr3_nt: TGTGCTACTCGCAAGTGGGAGGCCCCAGACACAGATACGCAGTATTTT
j_call: TRBJ2-1; clone_size: .; v_call: TRBV6-5; d_call: TRBD1; cdr3_aa: CASSDRDRSYNEQFF; cdr3_nt: TGTGCCAGCAGCGACCGGGACAGAAGTTACAATGAGCAGTTCTTC
j_call: TRBJ2-7; clone_size: .; v_call: TRBV7-8; d_call: TRBD2; cdr3_aa: CASSLVLAGSYEQYF; cdr3_nt: TGTGCCAGCAGCTTAGTGCTAGCGGGAAGTTACGAGCAGTACTTC
j_call: TRBJ2-7; clone_size: once; v_call: TRBV19; d_call: TRBD1; cdr3_aa: CASSPNRGRGYEQYF; cdr3_nt: TGTGCCAGTAGTCCAAACAGGGGGCGCGGCTACGAGCAGTACTTC
j_call: TRBJ2-7; clone_size: .; v_call: TRBV5-4; d_call: .; cdr3_aa: CASSLARSEQYF; cdr3_nt: TGTGCCAGCAGCTTGGCCCGGAGCGAGCAGTACTTC
j_call: TRBJ2-6; clone_size: .; v_call: TRBV3-1/TRBV3-2; d_call: .; cdr3_aa: CASSQLAGLSGANVLTF; cdr3_nt: TGTGCCAGCAGCCAACTCGCAGGGCTCTCTGGGGCCAACGTCCTGACTTTC
j_call: TRBJ2-7; clone_size: .; v_call: TRBV7-2; d_call: TRBD2; cdr3_aa: CASSKLAGAYEQYF; cdr3_nt: TGTGCCAGCAGCAAGCTAGCGGGAGCTTACGAGCAGTACTTC
j_call: TRBJ1-6; clone_size: .; v_call: TRBV3-1/TRBV3-2; d_call: TRBD1; cdr3_aa: CASSQERRGQRNSPLHF; cdr3_nt: TGTGCCAGCAGCCAAGAAAGAAGGGGACAGAGGAATTCACCCCTCCACTTT
j_call: TRBJ2-5; clone_size: .; v_call: TRBV7-7; d_call: .; cdr3_aa: CASSPGWAETQYF; cdr3_nt: TGTGCTAGCAGCCCAGGGTGGGCGGAGACCCAGTACTTC
j_call: TRBJ2-2; clone_size: .; v_call: TRBV5-4; d_call: TRBD1; cdr3_aa: CASSPRGRGNTGELFF; cdr3_nt: TGTGCCAGCAGCCCAAGGGGGCGCGGGAACACCGGGGAGCTGTTTTTT
j_call: TRBJ1-1; clone_size: once; v_call: TRBV20-1; d_call: .; cdr3_aa: CSASKFILGAEAFF; cdr3_nt: TGCAGTGCTAGTAAATTTATTTTGGGCGCTGAAGCTTTCTTT
j_call: TRBJ2-5; clone_size: .; v_call: TRBV7-9; d_call: TRBD2; cdr3_aa: CASSLLAPQETQYF; cdr3_nt: TGTGCCAGCAGTTTACTAGCGCCGCAAGAGACCCAGTACTTC
j_call: TRBJ1-5; clone_size: few; v_call: TRBV2; d_call: .; cdr3_aa: CASSEWPGSNQPQHF; cdr3_nt: TGTGCCAGCAGTGAATGGCCGGGAAGCAATCAGCCCCAGCATTTT
j_call: TRBJ2-2; clone_size: .; v_call: TRBV6-2/TRBV6-3; d_call: TRBD2; cdr3_aa: CASSRLAVNTGELFF; cdr3_nt: TGTGCCAGCAGTCGACTAGCGGTGAACACCGGGGAGCTGTTTTTT
j_call: TRBJ2-3; clone_size: .; v_call: TRBV7-2; d_call: TRBD2; cdr3_aa: CASSLTSGGATDTQYF; cdr3_nt: TGTGCCAGCAGCTTAACTAGCGGGGGGGCCACAGATACGCAGTATTTT
j_call: TRBJ2-4; clone_size: .; v_call: TRBV13; d_call: TRBD2; cdr3_aa: CASSSWGGLAKNIQYF; cdr3_nt: TGTGCCAGCAGCTCTTGGGGGGGACTAGCCAAAAACATTCAGTACTTC
j_call: TRBJ1-2; clone_size: .; v_call: TRBV3-1/TRBV3-2; d_call: .; cdr3_aa: CASSQVRSSYGYTF; cdr3_nt: TGTGCCAGCAGCCAAGTGAGGTCTAGCTATGGCTACACCTTC
j_call: TRBJ1-4; clone_size: .; v_call: TRBV10-3; d_call: .; cdr3_aa: CAISDRVGEKLFF; cdr3_nt: TGTGCCATCAGTGACAGGGTGGGTGAAAAACTGTTTTTT
j_call: TRBJ1-4; clone_size: .; v_call: TRBV25-1; d_call: TRBD1; cdr3_aa: CASSRPGTAVNEKLFF; cdr3_nt: TGTGCCAGCAGCCGCCCCGGGACAGCCGTTAATGAAAAACTGTTTTTT
j_call: TRBJ2-7; clone_size: .; v_call: TRBV4-1; d_call: TRBD2; cdr3_aa: CASSQEREGRHEQYF; cdr3_nt: TGCGCCAGCAGCCAAGAGCGGGAGGGCCGCCACGAGCAGTACTTC
j_call: TRBJ2-3; clone_size: .; v_call: TRBV7-3; d_call: .; cdr3_aa: CASSSHNQRSTDTQYF; cdr3_nt: TGTGCCAGCAGCTCCCATAATCAGCGGAGCACAGATACGCAGTATTTT
j_call: TRBJ2-3; clone_size: .; v_call: TRBV5-4; d_call: TRBD2; cdr3_aa: CASSPSVTSTTDTQYF; cdr3_nt: TGTGCCAGCAGCCCCTCGGTGACTAGCACCACAGATACGCAGTATTTT
j_call: TRBJ1-2; clone_size: .; v_call: TRBV7-3; d_call: TRBD1; cdr3_aa: CASSLTGMDGYTF; cdr3_nt: TGTGCCAGCAGCTTGACAGGGATGGATGGCTACACCTTC
j_call: TRBJ2-2; clone_size: few; v_call: TRBV9; d_call: .; cdr3_aa: CASSDLNTGELFF; cdr3_nt: TGTGCCAGCAGCGACTTAAACACCGGGGAGCTGTTTTTT
j_call: TRBJ1-1; clone_size: .; v_call: TRBV7-3; d_call: .; cdr3_aa: CASSLRRGRVTEAFF; cdr3_nt: TGTGCCAGCAGCTTAAGACGGGGGAGGGTCACTGAAGCTTTCTTT
j_call: TRBJ1-5; clone_size: few; v_call: TRBV6-5; d_call: .; cdr3_aa: CASSREREGIQPQHF; cdr3_nt: TGTGCCAGTTCCAGGGAGAGGGAGGGAATTCAGCCCCAGCATTTT
j_call: TRBJ2-7; clone_size: .; v_call: TRBV28; d_call: .; cdr3_aa: CASSLGATDEQYF; cdr3_nt: TGTGCCAGCAGTTTGGGGGCAACAGACGAGCAGTACTTC
j_call: TRBJ2-7; clone_size: few; v_call: TRBV27; d_call: TRBD1; cdr3_aa: CASRGQRNSYEQYF; cdr3_nt: TGTGCCAGCAGGGGACAGAGAAACTCCTACGAGCAGTACTTC
j_call: TRBJ2-2; clone_size: .; v_call: TRBV11-2; d_call: TRBD1; cdr3_aa: CASSYNRGGGELFF; cdr3_nt: TGTGCCAGCAGTTACAACAGGGGCGGCGGGGAGCTGTTTTTT
j_call: TRBJ1-1; clone_size: .; v_call: TRBV5-1; d_call: TRBD1; cdr3_aa: CASSSGDRANTEAFF; cdr3_nt: TGCGCCAGCAGCTCAGGGGACAGGGCGAACACTGAAGCTTTCTTT
j_call: TRBJ2-2; clone_size: .; v_call: TRBV7-9; d_call: TRBD1; cdr3_aa: CASSPGQGWTGELFF; cdr3_nt: TGTGCCAGCAGCCCGGGACAGGGGTGGACCGGGGAGCTGTTTTTT
j_call: TRBJ1-3; clone_size: few; v_call: TRBV28; d_call: .; cdr3_aa: CASSSLGQGNTIYF; cdr3_nt: TGTGCCAGCAGCTCACTCGGACAGGGAAACACCATATATTTT
j_call: TRBJ1-2; clone_size: .; v_call: TRBV6-6; d_call: .; cdr3_aa: CASSYLGSANYGYTF; cdr3_nt: TGTGCCAGCAGTTACCTGGGGAGCGCTAACTATGGCTACACCTTC
j_call: TRBJ1-2; clone_size: .; v_call: TRBV3-1/TRBV3-2; d_call: .; cdr3_aa: CASSQTDSNYGYTF; cdr3_nt: TGTGCCAGCAGCCAAACGGACAGTAACTATGGCTACACCTTC
j_call: TRBJ2-3; clone_size: once; v_call: TRBV28; d_call: .; cdr3_aa: CASSFSGRGERDTQYF; cdr3_nt: TGTGCCAGCAGTTTCTCGGGCAGGGGGGAAAGGGATACGCAGTATTTT
j_call: TRBJ1-2; clone_size: .; v_call: TRBV19; d_call: .; cdr3_aa: CASSIIQKLETPYGYTF; cdr3_nt: TGTGCCAGTAGTATAATACAGAAGCTTGAGACACCTTATGGCTACACCTTC
j_call: TRBJ1-2; clone_size: .; v_call: TRBV3-1/TRBV3-2; d_call: .; cdr3_aa: CASSQVVTGEYGYTF; cdr3_nt: TGTGCCAGCAGCCAAGTTGTGACGGGAGAATATGGCTACACCTTC
j_call: TRBJ2-1; clone_size: .; v_call: TRBV19; d_call: .; cdr3_aa: CASSAEQAQPYNEQFF; cdr3_nt: TGTGCCAGTAGTGCCGAACAGGCCCAACCATACAATGAGCAGTTCTTC
j_call: TRBJ2-7; clone_size: .; v_call: TRBV2; d_call: .; cdr3_aa: CASSSVNSYEQYF; cdr3_nt: TGTGCCAGCAGTTCAGTGAACTCCTACGAGCAGTACTTC
j_call: TRBJ1-1; clone_size: .; v_call: TRBV2; d_call: TRBD1; cdr3_aa: CASRGDRGNAGEAFF; cdr3_nt: TGTGCCAGCAGGGGAGACAGGGGGAACGCAGGTGAAGCTTTCTTT
j_call: TRBJ1-2; clone_size: once; v_call: TRBV30; d_call: .; cdr3_aa: CAWSVQGVGYTF; cdr3_nt: TGTGCCTGGAGTGTTCAGGGTGTCGGCTACACCTTC
j_call: TRBJ1-2; clone_size: .; v_call: TRBV19; d_call: .; cdr3_aa: CASSIERGGYGYTF; cdr3_nt: TGTGCCAGTAGTATAGAAAGGGGAGGCTATGGCTACACCTTC
j_call: TRBJ2-2; clone_size: .; v_call: TRBV28; d_call: .; cdr3_aa: CASTITRQGLDTGELFF; cdr3_nt: TGTGCCAGCACTATTACCCGACAGGGACTTGACACCGGGGAGCTGTTTTTT
j_call: TRBJ2-1; clone_size: .; v_call: TRBV24-1; d_call: .; cdr3_aa: CATSDGGIGNDEQFF; cdr3_nt: TGTGCCACCAGTGATGGCGGAATCGGAAACGATGAGCAGTTCTTC
j_call: TRBJ1-2; clone_size: .; v_call: TRBV6-5; d_call: .; cdr3_aa: CASTPGGYYGYTF; cdr3_nt: TGTGCCAGCACCCCGGGGGGGTACTATGGCTACACCTTC
j_call: TRBJ2-7; clone_size: .; v_call: TRBV7-2; d_call: .; cdr3_aa: CASSAAYEQYF; cdr3_nt: TGTGCCAGCAGCGCGGCCTACGAGCAGTACTTC
j_call: TRBJ2-7; clone_size: .; v_call: TRBV5-4; d_call: TRBD2; cdr3_aa: CASSLGLAGSSYEQYF; cdr3_nt: TGTGCCAGCAGCTTGGGGCTAGCGGGAAGCTCCTACGAGCAGTACTTC
j_call: TRBJ2-5; clone_size: .; v_call: TRBV28; d_call: .; cdr3_aa: CASSSPGYQETQYF; cdr3_nt: TGTGCCAGCAGTTCCCCGGGTTACCAAGAGACCCAGTACTTC
j_call: TRBJ1-2; clone_size: .; v_call: TRBV18; d_call: .; cdr3_aa: CASSSRTEPNYGYTF; cdr3_nt: TGTGCCAGCTCATCCCGGACAGAACCTAACTATGGCTACACCTTC
j_call: TRBJ2-7; clone_size: .; v_call: TRBV20-1; d_call: TRBD2; cdr3_aa: CSASRRTSGDF; cdr3_nt: TGCAGTGCTAGCCGTCGGACTAGCGGCGACTTC
j_call: TRBJ1-5; clone_size: .; v_call: TRBV27; d_call: .; cdr3_aa: CASSLRLSGTRHQPQHF; cdr3_nt: TGTGCCAGCAGTTTGAGGTTATCCGGGACTCGTCATCAGCCCCAGCATTTT
j_call: TRBJ2-3; clone_size: .; v_call: TRBV5-1; d_call: TRBD2; cdr3_aa: CASSLAGGPQNTQYF; cdr3_nt: TGCGCCAGCAGCTTAGCGGGGGGGCCTCAAAATACGCAGTATTTT
j_call: TRBJ1-3; clone_size: .; v_call: TRBV28; d_call: .; cdr3_aa: CASSISGNTIYF; cdr3_nt: TGTGCCAGCTCTATCTCTGGAAACACCATATATTTT
j_call: TRBJ2-1; clone_size: .; v_call: TRBV7-8; d_call: .; cdr3_aa: CASSSDSNEQFF; cdr3_nt: TGTGCCAGCAGCAGCGACAGCAATGAGCAGTTCTTC
j_call: TRBJ2-7; clone_size: .; v_call: TRBV28; d_call: TRBD2; cdr3_aa: CASSEAGGSYEQYF; cdr3_nt: TGTGCCAGCAGCGAAGCGGGAGGCTCCTACGAGCAGTACTTC